The present entry profiles one T cell receptor (beta chain) with its context. This sample is part of a study of blood T cell repertoires in COVID-19. Assay: immunoSEQ multiplex PCR; the TCRdb copy retains only in-frame clones and omits some. The sample lists approximately 170,000 clones; 84% were seen once. Sample: PBMCs or T cells enriched from blood (not recorded which). The sequence came from a woman in her 30s who had recovered from COVID-19.

The CDR3 sequence: CASRPRPSLAGGYNEQFF. The CDR3 coding sequence is TGTGCAAGTCGCCCACGCCCCTCTCTAGCGGGGGGTTACAATGAGCAGTTCTTC. This sequence joins TRBV12-2 and TRBJ2-1; TRBD2, the D gene given by the table, was not confirmed from the DNA. TRBV12-2 is a listed pseudogene. This CDR3 is built from 18 residues.